Listed below are T cell receptor beta chains from one sample, sequenced in a study of multiple sclerosis patients with progressive multifocal leukoencephalopathy. Clones were read by immunoSEQ multiplex PCR, and TCRdb kept only the in-frame ones, dropping some. The sample shows tens of thousands of clones, about 88% of them seen only once. The sequenced sample was PBMCs. These receptors originate from a human donor with multiple sclerosis. Both conserved end residues are part of each CDR3. A D gene is named only where the DNA matches it firmly. Clone size is stated in some rows and not others, as once, few, many or a class when expanded.

TRBJ1-6 | NA | TRBV7-2 | NA | TGTGCCAGCAGCACGGACGCAAGCTCCTATAATTCACCCCTCCACTTT | CASSTDASSYNSPLHF
TRBJ1-2 | NA | TRBV11-2 | NA | TGTGCCAGCAGCTTAAGGGAGAACTATGGCTACACCTTC | CASSLRENYGYTF
TRBJ1-2 | NA | TRBV18 | NA | TGTGCCAGCCTCAGAGCGGGGGGGAACTATGGCTACACCTTC | CASLRAGGNYGYTF
TRBJ2-1 | NA | TRBV7-2 | TRBD2 | TGTGCCAGCAGCTTAGCGTCCCTAGCGGGGGGGCCGGAAGAGCAGTTCTTC | CASSLASLAGGPEEQFF
TRBJ2-2 | NA | TRBV7-3 | NA | TGTGCCAGCAGCCGCCAGGGGACCGGGGAGCTGTTTTTT | CASSRQGTGELFF
TRBJ2-2 | NA | TRBV2 | NA | TGTGCCAGCAGTGAAGGGCACACCGGGGAGCTGTTTTTT | CASSEGHTGELFF
TRBJ2-5 | NA | TRBV11-1 | TRBD2 | TGTGCCAGCAGCCCCGGGACTAGCCTGGAAGAGACCCAGTACTTC | CASSPGTSLEETQYF
TRBJ2-7 | once | TRBV18 | NA | TGTGCCAGCTCACCACCTGTGACGAGGGACGAGCAGTACTTC | CASSPPVTRDEQYF
TRBJ2-3 | NA | TRBV21-1 | NA | TGTGCCAGCAGCAAAAAGAAGGAGCGGGGGCTCCTCACAGATACGCAGTATTTT | CASSKKKERGLLTDTQYF
TRBJ1-3 | few | TRBV18 | NA | TGTGCCAGCTCACTTCAGAATCGGAACACCATATATTTT | CASSLQNRNTIYF
TRBJ1-1 | NA | TRBV7-8 | NA | TGTGCCAGCAGCTTCCCCCCTCAGGGGTTCACTGAAGCTTTCTTT | CASSFPPQGFTEAFF
TRBJ2-3 | NA | TRBV9 | NA | TGTGCCAGCAGCGTAGAGGACGGAAGCACAGATACGCAGTATTTT | CASSVEDGSTDTQYF
TRBJ2-1 | few | TRBV27 | NA | TGTGCCAGCAGTTGGGTTACTAGTAACAATGAGCAGTTCTTC | CASSWVTSNNEQFF
TRBJ2-7 | NA | TRBV6-5 | NA | TGTGCCAGCAGTTACAACGGACTCTGGGCGGACGAGCAGTACTTC | CASSYNGLWADEQYF
TRBJ1-5 | NA | TRBV27 | TRBD1 | TGTGCCAGCAGTCCAGGGACAGGGGCCCGGGGCAATCAGCCCCAGCATTTT | CASSPGTGARGNQPQHF
TRBJ2-3 | NA | TRBV4-1 | NA | TGCGCCAGCAGCCGAGGACAGTCTAGCACAGATACGCAGTATTTT | CASSRGQSSTDTQYF
TRBJ2-2 | NA | TRBV6-1 | NA | TGTGCCAGCAGTGAAAGGGCTTTAGGCACCGGGGAGCTGTTTTTT | CASSERALGTGELFF
TRBJ2-3 | NA | TRBV5-1 | NA | TGCGCCAGCAGCTTAAAAAGGACGGATTCTAGCACAGATACGCAGTATTTT | CASSLKRTDSSTDTQYF
TRBJ2-2 | NA | TRBV28 | TRBD1 | TGTGCCAGCAGTTTAAGGTCGAATCGAGGACAGGGTTTCACCGGGGAGCTGTTTTTT | CASSLRSNRGQGFTGELFF
TRBJ1-1 | few | TRBV2 | NA | TGTGCCAGCCCCGGGACGGGAGGTTCGAACACTGAAGCTTTCTTT | CASPGTGGSNTEAFF
TRBJ2-5 | NA | TRBV11-2 | NA | TGTGCCAGCAGCTTAAGGCGTTACCAAGAGACCCAGTACTTC | CASSLRRYQETQYF
TRBJ2-7 | NA | TRBV5-1 | TRBD1 | TGCGCCAGCAGCTTTGGGACAGAAACCCACGAGCAGTACTTC | CASSFGTETHEQYF
TRBJ1-1 | NA | TRBV29-1 | TRBD1 | TGCAGCGTTGAAGGAGTAGGGGGCAACACTGAAGCTTTCTTT | CSVEGVGGNTEAFF
TRBJ1-6 | few | TRBV19 | TRBD1 | TGTGCCAGTAGGGAGTTGGGACAGTATTCACCCCTCCACTTT | CASRELGQYSPLHF
TRBJ1-2 | NA | TRBV9 | NA | TGTGCCAGCAGCGTCGGGGACCCACGGGGGAATTATGGCTACACCTTC | CASSVGDPRGNYGYTF
TRBJ1-1 | NA | TRBV5-1 | TRBD1 | TGCGCCAGCAGCTCGGGACAGGGGGCGTCGACTGAAGCTTTCTTT | CASSSGQGASTEAFF